At least ten counts were recorded for the clone carrying this T cell receptor (beta chain). Unsorted whole blood supplied the blood RNA, and germline DNA was isolated too. From roughly 500 ng total RNA, TCR beta cDNA was generated with a primer in the constant region. Amplification in three nested multiplex PCR rounds with slightly modified ARM-PCR gave rise to TCR beta libraries. Each of the first two PCR rounds ran around 10 cycles with TRBV1-TRBV30 forward and C-beta reverse primers. A single record per CDR3 protein comes from TCRdb applying MiXCR to the multiplex PCR reads. The sample carries about 350,000 distinct CDR3 sequences, roughly two thirds recorded once. These data originate in a study of tumor-infiltrating lymphocytes in primary liver carcinoma. Study details: Among the tumors, stages were T1-T3 N0M0 and sizes about 4 to 10 cm.

There are 15 residues in the CDR3. CDR1 is MNHNY and CDR2 is SVGAGI in the germline V gene (reference sequence). V shed 2 bases, J shed 2 bases, and the junction held 3 bases outside the gene matches. The receptor was isolated from a man aged 40-50 years with primary liver carcinoma and hepatitis B virus infection. The chain links TRBV6-6 to TRBJ1-5, with 7 bases aligning to TRBD1. The sequenced material came from peripheral blood. DNA of the CDR3: TGTGCCAGCAGTTACGACAGGGCTGGCAATCAGCCCCAGCATTTT. Its translation is CASSYDRAGNQPQHF.